A selection of T cell receptor beta chains follows, all from one sample in a study of blood T cells in healthy people across ages. TCRdb itself ran the 5' RACE reads through MiXCR, one entry per CDR3 protein. Of fewer than 2,000,000 distinct CDR3 sequences listed, 30% to 35% were seen once; the top ten hold about 11%. Sequencing input: blood. These receptor sequences come from a woman aged 25-40 years in good health. Both conserved end residues are part of each CDR3. Fields, in order: CDR3 length, V gene, D gene, J gene, clone size, CDR3 DNA, CDR3 protein. The D gene is left open where the match is weak. Expanded clones are given a class, and other clones once, few, many or no size at all.

15	TRBV7-6	TRBD2	TRBJ2-1	-	TGTGCCAGCAGCGTTACTAGCGCCACCTACAATGAGCAGTTCTTC	CASSVTSATYNEQFF
14	TRBV7-9	-	TRBJ2-7	-	TGTGCCAGCAGCTTGGGTCGGGACCACTACGAGCAGTACTTC	CASSLGRDHYEQYF
15	TRBV12-3/TRBV12-4	-	TRBJ1-2	-	TGTGCCAGCAGCATCCCAGGGAGGGTAAACTATGGCTGCACCTTC	CASSIPGRVNYGCTF
16	TRBV7-7	TRBD2	TRBJ2-1	-	TGTGCCAGCAGCTTAGATCCGGGGGGGGCTTCCAATGAGCAGTTCTTC	CASSLDPGGASNEQFF
12	TRBV11-2	-	TRBJ1-2	few	TGTGCCGTGACCGGGACAAGAGTCGGCTACACCTTC	CAVTGTRVGYTF
14	TRBV6-5	TRBD1	TRBJ2-3	few	TGTGCCAGCAGCTCGGGACAGGGACAGGATACGCAGTATTTT	CASSSGQGQDTQYF
16	TRBV5-5	-	TRBJ2-3	-	TGTGCCAGCAGCTTGATGGTTAGCGCCTACACAGATACGCAGTATTTT	CASSLMVSAYTDTQYF
16	TRBV27	TRBD2	TRBJ2-3	-	TGTGCCAGCAGTTTGCGTGCGGGAGCACTCACAGATACGCAGTATTTT	CASSLRAGALTDTQYF
14	TRBV7-9	TRBD1	TRBJ1-1	-	TGTGCCAGCAGCTCTCAACTGACAGGGGCTGAAGCTTTCTTT	CASSSQLTGAEAFF
14	TRBV12-3/TRBV12-4	TRBD2	TRBJ2-3	few	TGTGCCAGCAGTCCGGTAGCGGGGATAGATACGCAGTATTTT	CASSPVAGIDTQYF
15	TRBV5-1	-	TRBJ2-7	-	TGCGCCAGCAGCTTGACAGGACACTCGTTCTACGAGCAGTACTTC	CASSLTGHSFYEQYF
14	TRBV9	-	TRBJ2-5	few	TGTGCCAGCAGCGTAGTTGGTTCGGGGGAGACCCAGTACTTC	CASSVVGSGETQYF
15	TRBV20-1	TRBD2	TRBJ2-7	few	TGCAGTGCTCTCACCCTACTAGCGGGGGGAGACGAGCAGTACTTC	CSALTLLAGGDEQYF
15	TRBV9	TRBD2	TRBJ2-1	many	TGTGCCAGCAGCGTAGGGCTAGCGGGGAACAATGAGCAGTTCTTC	CASSVGLAGNNEQFF
12	TRBV20-1	-	TRBJ1-1	few	TGCGGTGCACCCGGGCGTTTAACTGAAGCTTTCTTT	CGAPGRLTEAFF
15	TRBV2	TRBD2	TRBJ2-3	once	TGTGCCAGCAGTGAAGGGGTAGCGGGGGGGTATACGCAGTATTTT	CASSEGVAGGYTQYF
16	TRBV7-9	-	TRBJ2-3	-	TGTGCCAGCGGAAATAATAGGGGGAGCAGCACAGATACGCAGTATTTT	CASGNNRGSSTDTQYF
17	TRBV7-9	TRBD1	TRBJ2-3	once	TGTGCCAGCAGCCCCACTAGGACAGGAGTAATTGCAGATACGCAGTATTTT	CASSPTRTGVIADTQYF
17	TRBV21-1	-	TRBJ1-1	-	TGTGCCAGCAGCAAACCTGGACAGGGACGCGCGGGCACTGAAGCTTTCTTT	CASSKPGQGRAGTEAFF
14	TRBV7-9	-	TRBJ2-7	few	TGTGCCAGCAGCTTAGGTACTCTTTACTACGAGCAGTACTTC	CASSLGTLYYEQYF
13	TRBV29-1	-	TRBJ1-2	many	TGCAGCGTTGCCGCCAACTCGGGATATGGCTACACCTTC	CSVAANSGYGYTF
14	TRBV29-1	-	TRBJ2-4	many	TGCAGCGTTGAAGACTCGACAGGGAGGAACATTCAGTACTTC	CSVEDSTGRNIQYF
10	TRBV20-1	-	TRBJ2-7	-	TGCAGTACTAGAATCGACGAGCAGTACTTC	CSTRIDEQYF
16	TRBV9	TRBD1	TRBJ1-1	-	TGTGCCAGCAGCGCGTACTCACAGGGGGGGATGACCGAAGCTTTCTTT	CASSAYSQGGMTEAFF
10	TRBV30	-	TRBJ2-5	-	TGTGCCTGGAACGGCGGGACCCAGTACTTC	CAWNGGTQYF
16	TRBV5-1	TRBD1	TRBJ1-5	-	TGCGCCAGCAGCTTGGCCGGACAGGATGTTAATCAGCCCCAGCATTTT	CASSLAGQDVNQPQHF
15	TRBV11-2	-	TRBJ2-3	-	TGTGCCAGCAGCCGTGGCGCGGCTAGCACAGATACGCAGTATTTT	CASSRGAASTDTQYF
13	TRBV3-1	-	TRBJ1-2	-	TGTGCCAGCAACGGTCTGGGGACCTATGGCTACACCTTC	CASNGLGTYGYTF